This T cell receptor (beta chain) was identified during a study of blood T cell repertoires in COVID-19 (dated by TCRdb to the early 2020s). For context, the study as a whole: Samples from collaborators originated in the United States, Italy and Spain and spanned both the acute and convalescent phases of COVID-19. The prospective study material was composed of cDNA or gDNA derived from T cells, B-cell-depleted T cells, or PBMCs. Subjects who had been exposed to COVID-19, were actively infected with it, or had recovered from it provided the deeply sampled blood TCRbeta repertoires that made up the dataset. The repertoires were made available in a free public database intended to serve as a resource for research on the immune response to SARS-CoV-2. The samples were drawn from two sources: the first 160 participants of the ongoing ImmuneRACE study, and fewer than 1,500 subjects contributed by 6 global collaborators. Nearly every sample came with metadata listing a de-identified subject ID, COVID-19 status, age in years and sex. Where available, HLA class I and class II types were obtained from metadata supplied by the sample provider rather than from assay-based typing. Summary of the overall study and its limitations: How much clinical and demographic metadata was included differed by source and by participant, and the metadata was provided uncurated.

The collaborating institutions used their own protocols to collect whole blood in K2EDTA tubes. Collaborator samples were shipped for TCRbeta analysis as frozen whole blood, isolated PBMCs, or DNA extracted from either sample type. With respect to this clone: Its binding antigen is unknown. No much larger clonotype is one base removed from it; base qualities were not supplied.

TCRbeta CDR3 regions were amplified from genomic DNA by means of the immunoSEQ Assay, a bias-controlled multiplex PCR. The authors' analysis ran thus. Nucleated cell counts per sample were estimated from amplification of reference gene primers within the assay. Sequence reads were collapsed and filtered to measure the absolute abundance of every unique TCRbeta CDR3 rearrangement. For each sample, productive Simpson clonality was calculated as the square root of Simpson's diversity index over productive rearrangements. What TCRdb holds here is the immuneACCESS table cut down to in-frame rearrangements. Part of the clones is not present; checked against another copy, under half of the missing clones reflect an unresolved V gene, and the others are unexplained. V, J and clone size derive from that table, while D and trimming were established from the DNA sequence. The sample data list 70,000 or so clones, and around nine tenths of these were observed just once. 13% of the sample goes to the ten largest clones.

Per the germline V gene, SGHNT is the CDR1 and YENEEA is the CDR2. Trimming costs V 5 bases and J 3 bases, and their ends lie 13 bases apart. The CDR3 has 15 amino acids, counting the end cysteine and phenylalanine. Kept here is only the CDR3 DNA, which spans 45 bases and is read in frame from base 1. This TCR derives from a woman in her sixties with acute or convalescent COVID-19. Sequenced material: peripheral blood. The sequence is built from TRBV11-3 and TRBJ2-2; TRBD2 might be the D gene, on 6 matching bases. This receptor has the CDR3 CASSPRVADTGELFF. Read as DNA, the sequence is TGTGCCAGCAGCCCCAGGGTAGCGGACACCGGGGAGCTGTTTTTT.